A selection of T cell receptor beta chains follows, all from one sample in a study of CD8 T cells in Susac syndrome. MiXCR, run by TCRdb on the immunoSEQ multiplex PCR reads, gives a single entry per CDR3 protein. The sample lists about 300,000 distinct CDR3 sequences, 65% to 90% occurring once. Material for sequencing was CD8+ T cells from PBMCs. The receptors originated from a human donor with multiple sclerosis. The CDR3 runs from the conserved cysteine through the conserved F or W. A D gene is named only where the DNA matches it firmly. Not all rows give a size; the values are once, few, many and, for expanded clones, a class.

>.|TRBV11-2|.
CASSLDPTGLAYGYTF
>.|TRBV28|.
CASSLYDSNQPQHF
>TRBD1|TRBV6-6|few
CASSSGTGGYNEQFF
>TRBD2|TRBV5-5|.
CASSWEGRRTDTQYF
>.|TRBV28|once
CASSFADRLSGANVLTF
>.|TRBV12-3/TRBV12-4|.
CASSSPDGGTEAFF
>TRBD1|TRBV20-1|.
CSARAGQGWYGYTF
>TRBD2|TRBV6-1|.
CASSPASGLYTGELFF
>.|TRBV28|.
CASSLGQLSSYEQYF
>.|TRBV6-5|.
CASSYYVGEYSDTGELFF
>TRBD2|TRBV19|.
CASTDGGSTNTGELFF
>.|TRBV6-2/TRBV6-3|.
CASSYSNSDYTGELFF
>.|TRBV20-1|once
CSASTGTEAFF
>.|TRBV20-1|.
CSARVANTDTQYF